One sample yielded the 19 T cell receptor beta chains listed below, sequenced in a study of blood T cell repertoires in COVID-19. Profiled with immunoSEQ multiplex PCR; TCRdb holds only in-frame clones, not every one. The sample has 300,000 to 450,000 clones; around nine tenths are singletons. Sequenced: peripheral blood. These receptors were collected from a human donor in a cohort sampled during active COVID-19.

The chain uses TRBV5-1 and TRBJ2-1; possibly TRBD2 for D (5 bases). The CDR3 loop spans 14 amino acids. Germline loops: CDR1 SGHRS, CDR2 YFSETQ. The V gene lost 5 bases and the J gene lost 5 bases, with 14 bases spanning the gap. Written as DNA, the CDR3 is TGCGCCAGCAGAGGAGGCAATTATCACAATGAGCAGTTCTTC. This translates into CASRGGNYHNEQFF.

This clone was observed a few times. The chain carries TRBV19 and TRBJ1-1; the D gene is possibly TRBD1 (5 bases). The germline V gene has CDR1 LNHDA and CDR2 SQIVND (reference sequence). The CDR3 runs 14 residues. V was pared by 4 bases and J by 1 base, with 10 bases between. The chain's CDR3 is CASSTYRKNTEAFF. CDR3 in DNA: TGTGCCAGTAGTACTTACAGGAAGAACACTGAAGCTTTCTTT.

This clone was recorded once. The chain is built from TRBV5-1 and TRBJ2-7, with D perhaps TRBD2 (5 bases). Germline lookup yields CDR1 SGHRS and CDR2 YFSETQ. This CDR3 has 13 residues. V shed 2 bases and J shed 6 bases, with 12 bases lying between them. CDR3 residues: CASSFRTFPEQYF. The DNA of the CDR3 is TGCGCCAGCAGCTTTAGGACTTTCCCCGAGCAGTACTTC. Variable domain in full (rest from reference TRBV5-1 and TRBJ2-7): KAGVTQTPRYLIKTRGQQVTLSCSPISGHRSVSWYQQTPGQGLQFLFEYFSETQRNKGNFPGRFSGRQFSNSRSEMNVSTLELGDSALYLCASSFRTFPEQYFGPGTRLTVT.

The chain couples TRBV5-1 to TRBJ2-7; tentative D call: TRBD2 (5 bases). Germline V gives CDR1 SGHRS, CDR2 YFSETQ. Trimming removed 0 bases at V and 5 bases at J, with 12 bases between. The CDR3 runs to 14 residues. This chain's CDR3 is CASSLAGKGDEQYF. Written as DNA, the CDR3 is TGCGCCAGCAGCTTGGCCGGGAAGGGAGACGAGCAGTACTTC.

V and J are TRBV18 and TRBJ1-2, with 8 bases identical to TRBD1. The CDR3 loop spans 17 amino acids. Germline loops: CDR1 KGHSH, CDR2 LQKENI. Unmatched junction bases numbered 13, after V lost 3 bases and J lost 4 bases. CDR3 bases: TGTGCCAGCTCACCTTCGACAGGGGATACGCCTAGCTATGGCTACACCTTC. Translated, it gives CASSPSTGDTPSYGYTF. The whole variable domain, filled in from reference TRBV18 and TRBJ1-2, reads NAGVMQNPRHLVRRRGQEARLRCSPMKGHSHVYWYRQLPEEGLKFMVYLQKENIIDESGMPKERFSAEFPKEGPSILRIQQVVRGDSAAYFCASSPSTGDTPSYGYTFGSGTRLTVV.

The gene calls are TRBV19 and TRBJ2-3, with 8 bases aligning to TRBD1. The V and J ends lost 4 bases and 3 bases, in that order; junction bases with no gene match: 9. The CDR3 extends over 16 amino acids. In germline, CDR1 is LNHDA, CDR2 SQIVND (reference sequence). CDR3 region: CASSTRQGKKTDTQYF. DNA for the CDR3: TGTGCCAGTAGTACGAGACAGGGGAAGAAGACAGATACGCAGTATTTT.

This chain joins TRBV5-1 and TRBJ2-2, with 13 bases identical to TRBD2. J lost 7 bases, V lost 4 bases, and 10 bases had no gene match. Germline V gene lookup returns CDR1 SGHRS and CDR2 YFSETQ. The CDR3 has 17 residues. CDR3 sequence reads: CASSGGLAGPGNGELFF. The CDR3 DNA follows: TGCGCCAGCAGCGGGGGACTAGCGGGGCCTGGAAACGGGGAGCTGTTTTTT.

The CDR3 DNA follows: TGCGCCAGCAGCTTGGGACTAGCGGCTTCCACAGATACGCAGTATTTT. Translated: CASSLGLAASTDTQYF. The V gene is TRBV5-1, the J gene TRBJ2-3, with TRBD2 matching 9 bases. Looked up from germline, CDR1 is SGHRS and CDR2 is YFSETQ. J gave up 2 bases and V 0 bases, and 4 bases lay outside the gene matches. The CDR3 extends over 16 amino acids. Using reference TRBV5-1 and TRBJ2-3 for the parts outside the CDR3, the full variable domain is KAGVTQTPRYLIKTRGQQVTLSCSPISGHRSVSWYQQTPGQGLQFLFEYFSETQRNKGNFPGRFSGRQFSNSRSEMNVSTLELGDSALYLCASSLGLAASTDTQYFGPGTRLTVL.

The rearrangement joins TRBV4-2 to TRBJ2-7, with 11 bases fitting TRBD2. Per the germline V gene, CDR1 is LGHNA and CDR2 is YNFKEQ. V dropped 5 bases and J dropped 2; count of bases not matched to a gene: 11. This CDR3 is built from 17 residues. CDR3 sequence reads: CASSGPSLAGGTYEQYF. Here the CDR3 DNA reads TGTGCCAGCAGCGGGCCGAGTCTAGCGGGGGGCACCTACGAGCAGTACTTC.

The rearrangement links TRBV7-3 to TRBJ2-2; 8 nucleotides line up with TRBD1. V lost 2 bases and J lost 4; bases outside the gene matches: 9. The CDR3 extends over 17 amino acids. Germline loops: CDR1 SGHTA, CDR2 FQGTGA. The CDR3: CASSLLTGTGATGELFF. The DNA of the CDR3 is TGTGCCAGCAGCTTACTTACCGGGACAGGAGCCACCGGGGAGCTGTTTTTT. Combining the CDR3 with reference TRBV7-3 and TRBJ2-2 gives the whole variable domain GAGVSQTPSNKVTEKGKYVELRCDPISGHTALYWYRQSLGQGPEFLIYFQGTGAADDSGLPNDRFFAVRPEGSVSTLKIQRTERGDSAVYLCASSLLTGTGATGELFFGEGSRLTVL.

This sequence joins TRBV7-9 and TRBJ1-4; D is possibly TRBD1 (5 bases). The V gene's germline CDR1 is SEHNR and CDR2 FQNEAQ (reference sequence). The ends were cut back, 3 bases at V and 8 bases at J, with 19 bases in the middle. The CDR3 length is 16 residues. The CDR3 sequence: CASSFYTFPDNEKLFF. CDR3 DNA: TGTGCCAGCAGCTTCTATACTTTCCCGGACAACGAAAAACTGTTTTTT.

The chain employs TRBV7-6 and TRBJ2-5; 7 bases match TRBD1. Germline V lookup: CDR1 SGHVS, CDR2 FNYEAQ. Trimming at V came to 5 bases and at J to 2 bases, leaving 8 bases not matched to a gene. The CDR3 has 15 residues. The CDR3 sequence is CASSQRQGPQETQYF. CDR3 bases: TGTGCCAGCAGCCAACGACAGGGACCACAAGAGACCCAGTACTTC.

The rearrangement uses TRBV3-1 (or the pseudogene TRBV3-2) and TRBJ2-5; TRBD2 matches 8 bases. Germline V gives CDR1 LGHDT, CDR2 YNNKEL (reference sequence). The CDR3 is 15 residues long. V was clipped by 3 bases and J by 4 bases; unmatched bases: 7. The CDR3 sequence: CASSHRRGGVETQYF. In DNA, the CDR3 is TGTGCCAGCAGCCACCGCCGGGGGGGCGTAGAGACCCAGTACTTC.

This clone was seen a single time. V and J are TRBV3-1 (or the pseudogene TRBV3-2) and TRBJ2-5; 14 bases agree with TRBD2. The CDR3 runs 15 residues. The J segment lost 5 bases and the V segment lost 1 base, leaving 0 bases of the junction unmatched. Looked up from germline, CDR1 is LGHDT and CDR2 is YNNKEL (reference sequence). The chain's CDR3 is CASSQGTSGRETQYF. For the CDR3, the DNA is TGTGCCAGCAGCCAAGGGACTAGCGGGAGGGAGACCCAGTACTTC.

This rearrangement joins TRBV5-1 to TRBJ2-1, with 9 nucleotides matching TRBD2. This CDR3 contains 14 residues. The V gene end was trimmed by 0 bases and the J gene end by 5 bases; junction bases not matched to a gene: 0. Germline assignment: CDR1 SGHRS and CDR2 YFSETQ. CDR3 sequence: CASSLGGRDNEQFF. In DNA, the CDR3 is TGCGCCAGCAGCTTGGGCGGGAGGGACAATGAGCAGTTCTTC.

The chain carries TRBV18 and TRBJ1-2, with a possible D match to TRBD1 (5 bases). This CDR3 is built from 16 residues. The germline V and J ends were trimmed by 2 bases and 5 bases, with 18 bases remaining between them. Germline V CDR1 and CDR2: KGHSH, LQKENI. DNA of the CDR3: TGTGCCAGCTCACCAACGCCGGGACGGGGGGTGTATGGCTACACCTTC. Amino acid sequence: CASSPTPGRGVYGYTF.

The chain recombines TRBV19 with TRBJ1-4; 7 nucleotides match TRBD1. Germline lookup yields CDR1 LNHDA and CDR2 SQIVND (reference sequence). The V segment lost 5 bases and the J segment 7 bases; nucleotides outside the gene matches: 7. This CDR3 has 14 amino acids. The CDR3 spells CASSARQGGEKLFF. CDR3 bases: TGTGCCAGTAGTGCCCGACAGGGCGGTGAAAAACTGTTTTTT.

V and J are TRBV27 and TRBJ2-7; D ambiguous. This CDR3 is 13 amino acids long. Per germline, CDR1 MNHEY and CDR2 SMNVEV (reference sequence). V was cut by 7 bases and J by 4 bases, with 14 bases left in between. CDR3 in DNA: TGTGCCAGCACCCTGCGTGCCGGGTACGAGCAGTACTTC. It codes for CASTLRAGYEQYF.

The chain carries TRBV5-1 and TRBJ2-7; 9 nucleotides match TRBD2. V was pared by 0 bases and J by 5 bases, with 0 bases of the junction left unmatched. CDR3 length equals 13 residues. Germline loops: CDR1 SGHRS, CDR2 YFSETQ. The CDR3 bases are TGCGCCAGCAGCTTGGTAGCGGGAGACGAGCAGTACTTC. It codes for CASSLVAGDEQYF.